This T cell receptor beta chain was obtained from a study of cytomegalovirus exposure and HLA in healthy donors. Findings of the study overall: A list of around 160 TCR beta chains associated with cytomegalovirus was given.

Primers for the PCR totalled 60 Vbeta and 13 Jbeta. Data came from immunoSEQ multiplex PCR; TCRdb stores just in-frame clones and leaves some out. In all, the sample yields about 200,000 clones. With regard to this clone: Its antigen is as yet unknown.

The CDR3 sequence is 11 residues long. Germline values: CDR1 DFQATT, CDR2 SNEGSKA (reference sequence). Trimming took off 3 bases at V and 11 bases at J, with 13 bases between the two ends. This clonotype was obtained from a girl aged 2-10 years in good health and CMV-seropositive. The chain carries TRBV20-1 and TRBJ1-1; perhaps TRBD1 as D (6 bases). Sequencing used PBMCs. The CDR3 protein is CSASEGGKAFF. The CDR3 bases are TGCAGTGCTAGTGAAGGGGGAAAGGCTTTCTTT.